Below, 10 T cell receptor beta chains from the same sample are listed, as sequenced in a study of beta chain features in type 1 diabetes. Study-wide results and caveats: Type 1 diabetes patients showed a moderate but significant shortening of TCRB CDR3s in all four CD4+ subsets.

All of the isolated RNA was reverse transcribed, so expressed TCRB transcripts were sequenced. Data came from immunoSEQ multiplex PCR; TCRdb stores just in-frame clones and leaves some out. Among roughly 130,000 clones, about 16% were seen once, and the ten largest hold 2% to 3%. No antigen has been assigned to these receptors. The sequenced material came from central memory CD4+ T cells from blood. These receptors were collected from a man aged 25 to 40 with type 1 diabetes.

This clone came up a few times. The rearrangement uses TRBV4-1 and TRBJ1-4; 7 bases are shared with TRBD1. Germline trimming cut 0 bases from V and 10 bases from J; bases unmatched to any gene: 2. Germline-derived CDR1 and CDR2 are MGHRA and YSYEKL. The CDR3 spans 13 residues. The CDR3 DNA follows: TGCGCCAGCAGCCAAGATCAGGGGGGAAAACTGTTTTTT. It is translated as CASSQDQGGKLFF.

Written as DNA, the CDR3 is TGCGCCAGCAGCCCGGCTAGCAAGGCAGAGACCCAGTACTTC. Encoded protein: CASSPASKAETQYF. The rearrangement uses TRBV23-1 and TRBJ2-5, with D possibly matching TRBD2 (5 bases). TRBV23-1 is filed as an ORF, its function uncertain. The length of the CDR3 is 14 residues. Trimming left V 6 bases short and J 4 bases short, with 15 bases between.

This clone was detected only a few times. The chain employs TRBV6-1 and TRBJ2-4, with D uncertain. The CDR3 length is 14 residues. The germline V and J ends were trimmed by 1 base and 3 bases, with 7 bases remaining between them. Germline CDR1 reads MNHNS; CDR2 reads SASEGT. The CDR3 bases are TGTGCCAGCAGTGAAGGGGTCAGCAAAAACATTCAGTACTTC. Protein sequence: CASSEGVSKNIQYF.

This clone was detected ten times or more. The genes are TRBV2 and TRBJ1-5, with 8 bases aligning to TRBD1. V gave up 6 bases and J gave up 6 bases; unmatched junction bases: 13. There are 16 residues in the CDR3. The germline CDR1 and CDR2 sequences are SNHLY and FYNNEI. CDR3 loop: CASSQGQAPLGQPQHF. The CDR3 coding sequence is TGTGCCAGCAGCCAGGGACAGGCCCCCTTGGGTCAGCCCCAGCATTTT.

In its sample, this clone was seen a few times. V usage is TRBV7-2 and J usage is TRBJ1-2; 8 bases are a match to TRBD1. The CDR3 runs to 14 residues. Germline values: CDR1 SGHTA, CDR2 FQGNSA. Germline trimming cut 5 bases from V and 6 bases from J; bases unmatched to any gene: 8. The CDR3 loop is CASSPRQGRDGYTF. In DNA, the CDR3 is TGTGCCAGCAGCCCGCGACAGGGGCGGGATGGCTACACCTTC.

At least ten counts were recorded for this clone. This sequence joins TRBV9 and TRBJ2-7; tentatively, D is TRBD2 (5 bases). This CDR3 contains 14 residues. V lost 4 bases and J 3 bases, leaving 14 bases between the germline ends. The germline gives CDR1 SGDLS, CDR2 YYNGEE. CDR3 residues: CASSPDSRVYEQYF. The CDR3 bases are TGTGCCAGCAGCCCCGACTCGAGGGTCTACGAGCAGTACTTC.

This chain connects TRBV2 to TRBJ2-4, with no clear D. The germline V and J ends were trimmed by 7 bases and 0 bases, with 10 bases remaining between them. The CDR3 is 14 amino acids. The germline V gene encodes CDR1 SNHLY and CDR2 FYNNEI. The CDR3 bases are TGTGCCAGCAAACAGTCACTAGCCAAAAACATTCAGTACTTC. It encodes CASKQSLAKNIQYF.

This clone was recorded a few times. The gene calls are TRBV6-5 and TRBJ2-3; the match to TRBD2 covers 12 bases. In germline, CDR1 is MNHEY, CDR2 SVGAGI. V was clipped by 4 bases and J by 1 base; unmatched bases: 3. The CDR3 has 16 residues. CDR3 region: CASSSRLAGGTDTQYF. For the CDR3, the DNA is TGTGCCAGCAGTTCCCGACTAGCGGGGGGCACAGATACGCAGTATTTT.

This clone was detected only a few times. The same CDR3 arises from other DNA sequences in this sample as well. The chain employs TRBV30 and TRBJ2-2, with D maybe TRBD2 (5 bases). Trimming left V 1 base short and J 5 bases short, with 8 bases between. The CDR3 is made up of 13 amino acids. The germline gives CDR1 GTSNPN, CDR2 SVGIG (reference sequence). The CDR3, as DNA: TGTGCCTGGAGTGGCCGGGGAACCGGGGAGCTGTTTTTT. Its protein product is CAWSGRGTGELFF.

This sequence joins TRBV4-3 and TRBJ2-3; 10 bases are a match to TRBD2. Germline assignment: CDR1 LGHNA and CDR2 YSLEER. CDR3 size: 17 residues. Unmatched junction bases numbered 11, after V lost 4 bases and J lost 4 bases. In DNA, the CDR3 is TGCGCCAGCAGCCGGGGGCTGGTAGCGGGGGGCTCAGATACGCAGTATTTT. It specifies CASSRGLVAGGSDTQYF.